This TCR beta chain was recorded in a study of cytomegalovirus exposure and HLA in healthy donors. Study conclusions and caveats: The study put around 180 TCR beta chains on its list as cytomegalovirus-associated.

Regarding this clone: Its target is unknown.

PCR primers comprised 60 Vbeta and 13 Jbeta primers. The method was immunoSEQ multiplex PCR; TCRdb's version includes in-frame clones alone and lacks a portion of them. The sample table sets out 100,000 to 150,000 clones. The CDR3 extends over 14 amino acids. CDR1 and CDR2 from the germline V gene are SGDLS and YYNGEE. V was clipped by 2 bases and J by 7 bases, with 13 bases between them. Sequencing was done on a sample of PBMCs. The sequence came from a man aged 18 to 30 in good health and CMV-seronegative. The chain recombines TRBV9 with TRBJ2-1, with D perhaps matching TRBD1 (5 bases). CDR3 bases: TGTGCCAGCAGCGTCTTCCAGGGTCGTAATGAGCAGTTCTTC. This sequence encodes CASSVFQGRNEQFF. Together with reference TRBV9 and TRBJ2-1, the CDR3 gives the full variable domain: DSGVTQTPKHLITATGQRVTLRCSPRSGDLSVYWYQQSLDQGLQFLIQYYNGEERAKGNILERFSAQQFPDLHSELNLSSLELGDSALYFCASSVFQGRNEQFFGPGTRLTVL.